This entry is about one T cell receptor beta chain. The data were obtained in a study of blood T cell repertoires in COVID-19. In the study overall: Acute and convalescent COVID-19 samples came from the United States, Italy and Spain. T cells, B-cell-depleted T cells, or PBMCs provided the cDNA or gDNA that served as material.

Authors' analysis steps: It was from reference gene primer amplification that nucleated cell counts were estimated. TCRdb's table, derived via immunoSEQ multiplex PCR, lists solely in-frame clones and lacks some. The DNA was the basis for D and trimming; V, J and clone size are from that table. The table has some 70,000 clones, 75% to 90% seen once. Sequenced sample: peripheral blood. The sequence came from a human donor in a cohort sampled during active COVID-19.

CDR3 bases: TGTGCCAGCAGCCTTCGGACAGGCGGTGAAAAACTGTTTTTT. Its translation is CASSLRTGGEKLFF. The genes are TRBV3-1 (or the pseudogene TRBV3-2) and TRBJ1-4, with TRBD1 matching 7 bases. With V trimmed by 4 bases and J by 7 bases, 6 bases remained unmatched. CDR1 is LGHDT and CDR2 is YNNKEL in the germline V gene (reference sequence). This CDR3 region has 14 residues.